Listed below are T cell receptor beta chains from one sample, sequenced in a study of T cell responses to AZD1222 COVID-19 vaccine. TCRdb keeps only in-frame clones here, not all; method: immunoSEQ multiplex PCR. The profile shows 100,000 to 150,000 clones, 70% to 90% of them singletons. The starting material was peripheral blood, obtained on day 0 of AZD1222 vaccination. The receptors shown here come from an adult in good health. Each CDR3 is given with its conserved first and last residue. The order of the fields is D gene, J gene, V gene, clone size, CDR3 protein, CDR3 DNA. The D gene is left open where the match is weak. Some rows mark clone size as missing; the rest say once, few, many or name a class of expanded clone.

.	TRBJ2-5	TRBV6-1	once	CASSEGPIWETQYF	TGTGCCAGCAGTGAAGGACCCATATGGGAGACCCAGTACTTC
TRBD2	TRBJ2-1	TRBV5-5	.	CASSLGLAGAGNEQFF	TGTGCCAGCAGCTTGGGTCTAGCGGGGGCCGGGAATGAGCAGTTCTTC
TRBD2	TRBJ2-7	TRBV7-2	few	CASSTTSVSYEQYF	TGTGCCAGCAGCACCACTAGCGTATCCTACGAGCAGTACTTC
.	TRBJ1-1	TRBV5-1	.	CASRSRAGVDEAFF	TGCGCCAGCAGATCCCGGGCAGGGGTGGATGAAGCTTTCTTT
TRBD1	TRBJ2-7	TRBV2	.	CASSAAGTGSSEQYF	TGTGCCAGCAGTGCCGCCGGGACAGGGAGTTCCGAGCAGTACTTC
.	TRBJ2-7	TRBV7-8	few	CASSLETAYEQYF	TGTGCCAGCAGCTTAGAGACAGCCTACGAGCAGTACTTC
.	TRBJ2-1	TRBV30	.	CAWNAAWNEQFF	TGTGCCTGGAACGCGGCTTGGAATGAGCAGTTCTTC
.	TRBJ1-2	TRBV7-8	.	CASSLERQTNYGYTF	TGTGCCAGCAGCTTAGAAAGACAAACTAACTATGGCTACACCTTC
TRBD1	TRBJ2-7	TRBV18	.	CASSPLGTGGQREQYF	TGTGCCAGCTCACCACTCGGGACAGGGGGGCAGCGAGAGCAGTACTTC
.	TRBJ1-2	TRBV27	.	CASSPQGGYGYTF	TGTGCCAGCAGTCCACAGGGAGGTTATGGCTACACCTTC
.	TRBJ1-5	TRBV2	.	CASSESTAGFPQHF	TGTGCCAGCAGTGAATCGACAGCCGGATTTCCCCAGCATTTT
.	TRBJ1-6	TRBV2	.	CASSATDSHNSPLHF	TGTGCCAGCAGTGCAACGGACAGTCATAATTCACCCCTCCACTTT
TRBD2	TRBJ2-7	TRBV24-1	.	CATSDLASGRTFFYEQYF	TGTGCCACCAGTGATTTGGCTAGCGGGAGAACTTTTTTCTACGAGCAGTACTTC
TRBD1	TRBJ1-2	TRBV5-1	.	CASSTGAGYTF	TGCGCCAGCAGTACAGGGGCAGGCTACACCTTC
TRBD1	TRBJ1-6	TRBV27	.	CASSRTGRNSPLHF	TGTGCCAGCAGTCGGACAGGGCGCAATTCACCCCTCCACTTT
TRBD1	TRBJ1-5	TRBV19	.	CASSTQGAPTQHF	TGTGCCAGTAGTACACAGGGGGCTCCGACCCAGCATTTT
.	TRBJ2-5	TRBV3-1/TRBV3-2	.	CASSQGRRNLQETQYF	TGTGCCAGCAGCCAAGGCCGACGGAACCTACAAGAGACCCAGTACTTC
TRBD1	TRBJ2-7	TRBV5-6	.	CASSPTGQGFYEQYF	TGTGCCAGCAGCCCAACGGGACAGGGGTTCTACGAGCAGTACTTC
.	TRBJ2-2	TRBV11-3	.	CASSLDSRQLYTGELFF	TGTGCCAGCAGCTTAGATTCCCGACAGCTTTACACCGGGGAGCTGTTTTTT
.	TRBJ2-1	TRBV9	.	CASSVGLGSDNEQFF	TGTGCCAGCAGCGTAGGGCTCGGCAGCGACAATGAGCAGTTCTTC
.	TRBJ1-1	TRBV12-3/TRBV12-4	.	CASSPHKDTEAFF	TGTGCCAGCAGTCCCCACAAAGACACTGAAGCTTTCTTT
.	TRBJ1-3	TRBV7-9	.	CASSEDSGNTIYF	TGTGCCAGCAGCGAGGACTCTGGAAACACCATATATTTT
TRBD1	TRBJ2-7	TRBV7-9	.	CASSLVLQGGGYEQYF	TGTGCCAGCAGCTTAGTGCTACAGGGGGGTGGTTACGAGCAGTACTTC
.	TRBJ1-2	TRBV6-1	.	CASSEATYYGYTF	TGTGCCAGCAGTGAAGCAACCTACTATGGCTACACCTTC
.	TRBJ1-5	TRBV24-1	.	CATSDQEGRNQPQHF	TGTGCCACCAGTGATCAGGAAGGGCGAAATCAGCCCCAGCATTTT